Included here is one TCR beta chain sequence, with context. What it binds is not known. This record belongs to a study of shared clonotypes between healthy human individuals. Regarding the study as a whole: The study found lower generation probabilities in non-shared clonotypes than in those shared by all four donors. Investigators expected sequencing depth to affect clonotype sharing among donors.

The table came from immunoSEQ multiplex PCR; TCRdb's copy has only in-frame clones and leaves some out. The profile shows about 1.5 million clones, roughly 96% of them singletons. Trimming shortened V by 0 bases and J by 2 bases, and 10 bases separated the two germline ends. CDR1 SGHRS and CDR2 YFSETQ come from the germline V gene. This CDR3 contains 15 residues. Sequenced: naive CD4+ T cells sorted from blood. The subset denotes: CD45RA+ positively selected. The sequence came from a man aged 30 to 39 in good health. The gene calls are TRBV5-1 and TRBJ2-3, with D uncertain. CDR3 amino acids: CASSLVQAHTDTQYF. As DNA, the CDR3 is TGCGCCAGCAGCTTGGTCCAGGCCCACACAGATACGCAGTATTTT.